Sequencing of this T cell receptor beta chain was carried out in a study of cytomegalovirus exposure and HLA in healthy donors. Findings of the study overall: Within the data, a cluster of highly shared sequence variants was likely a sequencing artifact. Cytomegalovirus status was reportedly diagnosed by the classifier with high sensitivity and specificity. Later analysis reportedly placed an Asian-associated ancestry cluster below the approximately 680-donor mean in N-insertions.

60 Vbeta and 13 Jbeta primers were used in PCR. Data came from immunoSEQ multiplex PCR; TCRdb stores just in-frame clones and leaves some out. Of some 120,000 clones in the sample, 73% are singletons; the top ten hold approximately 0.9%. Germline CDR1 reads SGHRS; CDR2 reads YFSETQ. Trimming took off 2 bases at V and 5 bases at J, with 11 bases between the two ends. The CDR3 totals 14 residues. A note on this clone: Its cognate antigen is unknown.

The donors, nominally healthy at sampling, likely had unrecorded immune exposures. J is TRBJ2-1 and V is TRBV5-1; weak D call: TRBD2 (6 bases). The origin of this receptor is a woman aged 25 to 39 in good health and CMV-seronegative. The sequencing sample was made of PBMCs. The CDR3 region has the DNA TGCGCCAGCAGCTTCGGGGACTCTAACAATGAGCAGTTCTTC. It yields the protein CASSFGDSNNEQFF.